The source of this T cell receptor beta chain is a study of vaccination and CD4 T cells after COVID-19. Study-wide context: Researchers treated control cultures with a CEFX pool, an HIV-1 Nef pool, or no peptide.

As for treatment: approximately 10-day PBMC culture with coronavirus spike peptide pools or control peptides (ViraFEST assay). The Oncomine TCR Beta short-read assay sequenced DNA from cultured CD4+ T cells. TCRdb reanalysed the PCR reads using MiXCR and keeps one entry per CDR3 protein. This table has roughly 20,000 distinct CDR3 sequences, around 58% appearing once. Details on this clonotype: Its target is not known.

This TCR derives from a human donor who had recovered from COVID-19. Sample: CD4+ T cells from blood, cultured in vitro.

CDR3: CSVGQSPYEQYF. In DNA form, the CDR3 reads TGCAGCGTTGGGCAGAGCCCCTACGAGCAGTACTTC. The rearrangement links TRBV29-1 to TRBJ2-7; no clear D gene. CDR1 is SQVTM and CDR2 is ANQGSEA in the germline V gene. V lost 4 bases and J 2 bases, leaving 9 bases between the germline ends. CDR3 length equals 12 residues.